A single sample gave rise to the 26 T cell receptor beta chains below, sequenced in a study of blood T cell repertoires in COVID-19. Libraries were prepared by immunoSEQ multiplex PCR; TCRdb keeps only in-frame clonotypes and omits some of them. The sample consists of 80,000 to 95,000 clones, 91% of them appearing once. Input material: peripheral blood. These receptors all come from a human donor with active COVID-19. The donor label of this sample is uncertain.

This chain connects TRBV12-5 to TRBJ2-7, with a possible D match to TRBD1 (5 bases). Germline CDR1 is LGHNT and CDR2 is FRNRAP. The V end was cut by 2 bases, the J end by 6 bases, with 11 bases between. This CDR3 has 13 residues. The CDR3, as DNA: TGTGCTAGTGGTTTGCAGGGATTGTTCGAGCAGTACTTC. Translating it yields CASGLQGLFEQYF.

This chain joins TRBV10-3 and TRBJ2-3; D not certain. The CDR3 is 13 amino acids. V was clipped by 4 bases and J by 5 bases, with 10 bases between them. Germline CDR1 reads ENHRY; CDR2 reads SYGVKD. CDR3 DNA sequence: TGTGCCATCAGTGCCGGCAGAGGAGATACGCAGTATTTT. Translation gives CAISAGRGDTQYF.

The chain links TRBV7-2 to TRBJ2-3; TRBD2 might be the D (5 bases). CDR3 length equals 14 residues. Trimming left V 3 bases short and J 5 bases short, with 12 bases between. CDR1 SGHTA and CDR2 FQGNSA come from the germline V gene. The CDR3 loop reads CASSLWIAGDTQYF. CDR3 DNA: TGTGCCAGCAGCTTGTGGATTGCGGGAGATACGCAGTATTTT.

The rearrangement links TRBV7-9 to TRBJ2-3, with D unclear. Germline CDR1 SEHNR, CDR2 FQNEAQ (reference sequence). The ends were cut back, 4 bases at V and 0 bases at J, with 14 bases in the middle. The CDR3 consists of 16 residues. The CDR3 nucleotides read TGTGCCAGCAGCTCCCTCTGGGCATCCAGCACAGATACGCAGTATTTT. Translated: CASSSLWASSTDTQYF.

The rearrangement links TRBV7-9 to TRBJ1-4; 9 bases fit TRBD1. The junction had 4 bases not matched to a gene; V was cut back by 4 bases and J by 7 bases. This CDR3 spans 14 amino acids. Germline V lookup: CDR1 SEHNR, CDR2 FQNEAQ (reference sequence). As DNA, the CDR3 is TGTGCCAGCAGCTGGGACAGGGAGGCTGAAAAACTGTTTTTT. Protein product: CASSWDREAEKLFF.

CDR3 region: CASSEGGLNTGELFF. CDR3 DNA sequence: TGCGCCAGCAGTGAGGGGGGCCTCAACACCGGGGAGCTGTTTTTT. V gene TRBV10-1 combines with J gene TRBJ2-2; D is perhaps TRBD1 (6 bases). Trimming shortened V by 2 bases and J by 2 bases, and 9 bases separated the two germline ends. The CDR3 contains 15 residues. The germline gives CDR1 WNHNN, CDR2 SYGVQD (reference sequence).

This chain links TRBV6-5 with TRBJ1-1, with D maybe TRBD1 (5 bases). Germline V gene data show CDR1 as MNHEY and CDR2 as SVGAGI. Trimming pared 1 base from V and 1 base from J, leaving 10 bases between. This CDR3 has 15 residues. In nucleotides, the CDR3 is TGTGCCAGCAGTTACTACGCAGGGCCGAACACTGAAGCTTTCTTT. It translates to CASSYYAGPNTEAFF.

The chain employs TRBV4-1 and TRBJ2-7, with no clear D. In germline, CDR1 is MGHRA, CDR2 YSYEKL. This CDR3 has 15 residues. Between the trimmed V and J ends, which lost 0 bases and 0 bases, there was a span of 9 bases. CDR3 DNA sequence: TGCGCCAGCAGCCAAGATGCCGGGTTCTCCTACGAGCAGTACTTC. Translating gives CASSQDAGFSYEQYF.

CDR3 DNA sequence: TGTGCCAGTAGTCTACAGGGGGCCTTGAACACTGAAGCTTTCTTT. It codes for CASSLQGALNTEAFF. This chain links TRBV19 with TRBJ1-1; TRBD1 agrees at 9 bases. V was pared by 5 bases and J by 0 bases, with 4 bases of the junction left unmatched. This CDR3 has 15 amino acids. Germline V lookup: CDR1 LNHDA, CDR2 SQIVND (reference sequence).

The CDR3 spells CASSFRLAGNQETQYF. In DNA form, the CDR3 reads TGTGCCAGCAGTTTTCGACTAGCGGGTAACCAAGAGACCCAGTACTTC. The rearrangement links TRBV5-4 to TRBJ2-5, with 10 positions matching TRBD2. CDR1 and CDR2 from the germline V gene are SGHNT and YYREEE (reference sequence). CDR3 length: 16 residues. V was pared by 5 bases and J by 0 bases, with 7 bases of the junction left unmatched.

This chain joins TRBV5-1 and TRBJ1-1; D call uncertain. V was clipped by 0 bases and J by 5 bases, with 14 bases between them. CDR1 and CDR2 from the germline V gene are SGHRS and YFSETQ. This CDR3 has 15 amino acids. The CDR3 bases are TGCGCCAGCAGCTTGGGGCCCGGTATGAGGACTGAAGCTTTCTTT. Amino acid sequence: CASSLGPGMRTEAFF.

The chain is built from TRBV7-2 and TRBJ2-7; 10 bases match TRBD2. This CDR3 has 17 amino acids. After removal of 1 base from V and 4 bases from J, the junction contained 10 bases not matched to a gene. Per germline, CDR1 SGHTA and CDR2 FQGNSA. CDR3 in amino acids: CASSLVRSGGARYEQYF. The CDR3 DNA is TGTGCCAGCAGCTTAGTCCGGAGCGGGGGGGCCAGATACGAGCAGTACTTC.

In this sample, this clone turned up a few times. J is TRBJ2-7 and V is TRBV2, with 8 nucleotides matching TRBD2. CDR3 length equals 12 residues. Germline CDR1 SNHLY, CDR2 FYNNEI. V lost 8 bases to trimming and J lost 4 bases; unmatched junction nucleotides: 4. The CDR3 DNA is TGTGCCAGCCCCGGGGGGGGGTACGAGCAGTACTTC. Residues: CASPGGGYEQYF.

The chain is built from TRBV19 and TRBJ1-1; D remains ambiguous. Germline lookup yields CDR1 LNHDA and CDR2 SQIVND (reference sequence). The CDR3 covers 14 residues. Trimming pared 3 bases from V and 0 bases from J, leaving 8 bases between. The CDR3 sequence is CASSITRMNTEAFF. CDR3 sequence (DNA): TGTGCCAGTAGTATTACCAGAATGAACACTGAAGCTTTCTTT.

The J gene is TRBJ1-6, the V gene TRBV3-1 (or the pseudogene TRBV3-2), with D perhaps TRBD1 (6 bases). Germline V gene sequence: CDR1 LGHDT, CDR2 YNNKEL (reference sequence). With 0 bases removed from V and 8 bases from J, the gap between germline ends came to 8 bases. The CDR3 loop spans 14 amino acids. CDR3 DNA: TGTGCCAGCAGCCAAGAGGGGGCGGATTCACCCCTCCACTTT. It translates to CASSQEGADSPLHF.

This clone was seen a single time. The genes are TRBV5-6 and TRBJ2-3, with a possible D match to TRBD2 (5 bases). V gave up 1 base and J gave up 0 bases, with 12 bases separating them. This CDR3 is 16 amino acids long. Germline assignment: CDR1 SGHDT and CDR2 YYEEEE. This CDR3 is CASSLPTRGSTDTQYF. CDR3 sequence (DNA): TGTGCCAGCAGCTTGCCGACCCGGGGAAGCACAGATACGCAGTATTTT.

The chain couples TRBV7-2 to TRBJ2-1, with TRBD1 matching 8 bases. There are 14 residues in the CDR3. From germline, CDR1 is SGHTA and CDR2 FQGNSA. Losses at the gene ends were 1 base for V and 6 bases for J; bases not matched to a gene: 2. This CDR3 is CASSLGTGINEQFF. For the CDR3, the DNA is TGTGCCAGCAGCTTAGGGACAGGGATCAATGAGCAGTTCTTC. Using reference TRBV7-2 and TRBJ2-1 for the parts outside the CDR3, the full variable domain is GAGVSQSPSNKVTEKGKDVELRCDPISGHTALYWYRQSLGQGLEFLIYFQGNSAPDKSGLPSDRFSAERTGGSVSTLTIQRTQQEDSAVYLCASSLGTGINEQFFGPGTRLTVL.

This clone showed up just once. The genes are TRBV19 and TRBJ1-5; a weak D match, TRBD1 (6 bases). Trimming removed 3 bases at V and 5 bases at J, with 8 bases between. Germline-derived CDR1 and CDR2 are LNHDA and SQIVND (reference sequence). This CDR3 spans 13 amino acids. The CDR3 coding sequence is TGTGCCAGTAGTATGGGGGCCGATCAGCCCCAGCATTTT. Amino acids: CASSMGADQPQHF.

The gene calls are TRBV6-5 and TRBJ2-3, with 7 bases fitting TRBD2. Trimming at V came to 2 bases and at J to 2 bases, leaving 1 base not matched to a gene. Germline V lookup: CDR1 MNHEY, CDR2 SVGAGI. The CDR3 is made up of 14 amino acids. CDR3 DNA: TGTGCCAGCAGTTACCGGGACTACACAGATACGCAGTATTTT. This encodes CASSYRDYTDTQYF.

V gene TRBV6-4 combines with J gene TRBJ2-3; 8 bases map to TRBD2. Germline CDR1 MRHNA, CDR2 SNTAGT. Germline trimming cut 7 bases from V and 2 bases from J; bases unmatched to any gene: 8. The CDR3 loop spans 15 amino acids. As DNA, the CDR3 is TGTGCCAGCACCCTCAGCGGGGGTAACACAGATACGCAGTATTTT. Residues: CASTLSGGNTDTQYF.

The V and J genes are TRBV9 and TRBJ1-2, with D unresolved. The V and J ends lost 4 bases and 4 bases respectively, with 17 bases between them. Germline V gene sequence: CDR1 SGDLS, CDR2 YYNGEE. The CDR3 is 15 residues long. The CDR3 DNA reads TGTGCCAGCAGCCCCCCTCTGGGTGGGAGCTATGGCTACACCTTC. Translation gives CASSPPLGGSYGYTF.

This clone was detected only once. The chain employs TRBV7-2 and TRBJ1-3; TRBD1 is a possible D gene (6 bases). Germline V gives CDR1 SGHTA, CDR2 FQGNSA. V was cut by 5 bases and J by 0 bases, with 17 bases left in between. The CDR3 has 17 residues. CDR3 loop: CASSVYTTGSSGNTIYF. The CDR3, as DNA: TGTGCCAGCAGCGTATATACGACAGGTTCCTCTGGAAACACCATATATTTT.

The rearrangement links TRBV21-1 to TRBJ2-3; the listed D gene, TRBD1, was not tested against the DNA. TRBV21-1 is a listed pseudogene. The CDR3 has 18 residues. The DNA of the CDR3 is TGTGCCAGCAGCAAAGCGCAGGGCAGGAAGGGGAACACAGATACGCAGTATTTT. This codes for CASSKAQGRKGNTDTQYF.

The table lists this clone with a count of one. V is TRBV24-1 and J is TRBJ2-2, with D tentatively TRBD2 (5 bases). The CDR3 consists of 12 residues. Trimming shortened V by 5 bases and J by 8 bases, and 8 bases separated the two germline ends. Germline V gene sequence: CDR1 KGHDR, CDR2 SFDVKD. The CDR3 reads CATSAGLGELFF. CDR3 nucleotides: TGTGCCACCAGTGCCGGACTGGGGGAGCTGTTTTTT.

The CDR3, as DNA: TGTGCCAGCAGCGCGGCAACAGCCTCTGCCTACGAGCAGTACTTC. Protein product: CASSAATASAYEQYF. The chain recombines TRBV9 with TRBJ2-7; no firm D call. Germline lookup yields CDR1 SGDLS and CDR2 YYNGEE. CDR3 size: 15 residues. Between the trimmed V and J ends, which lost 3 bases and 2 bases, there was a span of 15 bases.

The chain couples TRBV5-4 to TRBJ1-1, with D unclear. The CDR3 totals 14 residues. V was trimmed by 0 bases and J by 2 bases, leaving 8 bases between them. Germline V gene data show CDR1 as SGHNT and CDR2 as YYREEE (reference sequence). The CDR3 spells CASSLVGFNTEAFF. The DNA of the CDR3 is TGTGCCAGCAGCTTGGTGGGCTTTAACACTGAAGCTTTCTTT.